This T cell receptor (beta chain) comes out of a study of T cell repertoires in cytomegalovirus infection. Study summary: A matching HLA type, together with CMV infection, was signaled by public TCR beta signatures. General study findings and limits: CMV-specific TCR beta clonotypes restricted by HLA-C dominated the ex vivo response. Based on cumulative public TCR beta family frequency, carriers of CMV plus the relevant HLA were identified.

This clonotype occurred many times. Its matching antigen is unknown. V shed 2 bases and J 2 bases; nucleotides not matched to a gene: 10. The CDR3 extends over 18 amino acids. TCRdb redid the calling of the reads with MiXCR, one entry per CDR3 protein. Among about 110,000 distinct CDR3 sequences listed, around a tenth were seen once. What was sequenced was PBMCs, sequenced either directly or after in vitro stimulation (not recorded which). The sequence was collected from a human donor in good health (CMV status not recorded). Some clones in this sample may be carry-over from other donors' samples. V is TRBV23-1 and J is TRBJ2-1; 9 positions match TRBD2. TRBV23-1 is an ORF, with its function uncertain. CDR3 sequence (DNA): TGCGCCAGCAGTCAACACGTCATCTGGACTAGCGCCTACAATGAGCAGTTCTTC. Protein: CASSQHVIWTSAYNEQFF.